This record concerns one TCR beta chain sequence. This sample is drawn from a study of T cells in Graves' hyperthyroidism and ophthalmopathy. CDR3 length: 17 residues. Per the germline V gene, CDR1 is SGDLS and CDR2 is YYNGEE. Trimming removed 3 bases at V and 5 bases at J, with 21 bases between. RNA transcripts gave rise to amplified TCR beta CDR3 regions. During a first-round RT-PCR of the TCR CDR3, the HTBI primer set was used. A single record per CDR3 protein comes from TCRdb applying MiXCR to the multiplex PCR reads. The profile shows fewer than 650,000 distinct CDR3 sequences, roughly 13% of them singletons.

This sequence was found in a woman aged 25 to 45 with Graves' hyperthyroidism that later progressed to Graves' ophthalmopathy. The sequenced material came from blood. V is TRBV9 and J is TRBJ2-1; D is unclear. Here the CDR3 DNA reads TGTGCCAGCAGCGGGGATGGGATCCCCCACAACGACAATGAGCAGTTCTTC. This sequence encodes CASSGDGIPHNDNEQFF.